This passage covers 23 T cell receptor beta chains from one sample sequenced in a study of shared clonotypes between healthy human individuals. Measured with immunoSEQ multiplex PCR; TCRdb has only the in-frame clones, and not every one. The sample has approximately 600,000 clones; roughly 95% are singletons. Terminally differentiated effector memory CD45RA+ cells were excluded by CCR7 positive selection of CD45RO-negative cells. Input material: naive CD8+ T cells sorted from blood. The receptors were gathered from a woman in her 30s in good health.

The table lists this clone with a count of one. The J gene is TRBJ1-2, the V gene TRBV11-2; no clear D. Trimming pared 10 bases from V and 4 bases from J, leaving 16 bases between. Germline V gene data show CDR1 as SGHAT and CDR2 as FQNNGV. The CDR3 contains 13 residues. The CDR3 DNA is TGTGCCACGCTGGCGGGGAACAGCTATGGCTACACCTTC. Encoded protein: CATLAGNSYGYTF.

The chain combines TRBV7-8 with TRBJ1-3, with D possibly matching TRBD1 (6 bases). The CDR3 sequence is 14 residues long. The germline CDR1 and CDR2 sequences are SGHVS and FQNEAQ. The V gene lost 1 base and the J gene lost 6 bases, with 10 bases spanning the gap. CDR3: CASSLDGGLNTIYF. CDR3 bases: TGTGCCAGCAGCTTAGATGGGGGGCTAAACACCATATATTTT.

The V and J genes are TRBV14 and TRBJ2-7; D remains unclear. The CDR3 is 11 amino acids. V was trimmed by 3 bases and J by 6 bases, leaving 6 bases between them. CDR1 is SGHDN and CDR2 is FVKESK in the germline V gene. The CDR3 protein is CASSQGTEQYF. The DNA for the CDR3 is TGTGCCAGCAGCCAGGGTACCGAGCAGTACTTC.

The CDR3 spells CASSKECLAGSNEQYF. The CDR3 DNA sequence: TGTGCCAGCAGCAAAGAGTGCCTAGCGGGATCTAACGAGCAGTACTTC. The chain recombines TRBV21-1 with TRBJ2-7; TRBD2, the table's D call, was not compared with the DNA. TRBV21-1 is a recognized pseudogene. This CDR3 comprises 16 residues.

The V and J genes are TRBV11-3 and TRBJ2-7; 9 nucleotides line up with TRBD1. CDR1 and CDR2 from the germline V gene are SGHNT and YENEEA. Germline trimming cut 3 bases from V and 0 bases from J; bases unmatched to any gene: 3. The CDR3 is 15 amino acids. CDR3 bases: TGTGCCAGCAGCTTCCGGACAGGGGCCTCCTACGAGCAGTACTTC. It encodes CASSFRTGASYEQYF.

CDR3 nucleotides: TGTGCCAGCAGTGGATGGGAACTCTCCTACAATGAGCAGTTCTTC. This translates into CASSGWELSYNEQFF. This sequence joins TRBV6-1 and TRBJ2-1; no clear D. V was clipped by 4 bases and J by 0 bases, with 10 bases between them. The germline CDR1 and CDR2 sequences are MNHNS and SASEGT. The length of the CDR3 is 15 residues.

This chain connects TRBV4-1 to TRBJ2-5, with 10 bases identical to TRBD1. The tail of the sequence fits TRBJ2-7 better, so the J call may be wrong. There are 16 residues in the CDR3. Germline CDR1 MGHRA, CDR2 YSYEKL. The CDR3 DNA is TGCGCCAGCAGCCAATCAACAGGGACAGGGGCCTACGAGCAGTACTTC. Translation gives CASSQSTGTGAYEQYF.

The V call is TRBV5-1, the J call TRBJ2-3; a weak D match, TRBD1 (6 bases). Germline V gene sequence: CDR1 SGHRS, CDR2 YFSETQ. The CDR3 length is 15 residues. With 1 base removed from V and 2 bases from J, the gap between germline ends came to 11 bases. CDR3 DNA sequence: TGCGCCAGCAGCTTGAGGGGGACCCCCACAGATACGCAGTATTTT. This encodes CASSLRGTPTDTQYF.

The rearrangement uses TRBV27 and TRBJ2-1, with TRBD1 matching 7 bases. CDR1 and CDR2 (germline): MNHEY, SMNVEV (reference sequence). Germline trimming cut 4 bases from V and 5 bases from J; bases unmatched to any gene: 5. This CDR3 is 14 amino acids long. CDR3 region: CASSSGTANNEQFF. The CDR3 DNA reads as TGTGCCAGCAGTTCCGGGACAGCTAACAATGAGCAGTTCTTC.

The chain recombines TRBV29-1 with TRBJ1-2; D remains unclear. Germline loops: CDR1 SQVTM, CDR2 ANQGSEA. V was trimmed by 5 bases and J by 0 bases, leaving 10 bases between them. The CDR3 has 13 residues. The CDR3 reads CSVYEGSNYGYTF. The CDR3 bases are TGCAGCGTTTATGAAGGATCTAACTATGGCTACACCTTC.

The V gene is TRBV10-1, the J gene TRBJ1-1, with D uncertain. The germline gives CDR1 WNHNN, CDR2 SYGVQD (reference sequence). V shed 0 bases and J shed 1 base, with 6 bases lying between them. The CDR3 extends over 14 amino acids. CDR3 DNA: TGCGCCAGCAGTGAGTCGGCAGGGAACACTGAAGCTTTCTTT. It is translated as CASSESAGNTEAFF.

This chain uses TRBV5-1 with TRBJ1-1; no firm D call. Trimming removed 4 bases at V and 0 bases at J, with 10 bases between. CDR1 and CDR2 (germline): SGHRS, YFSETQ. This CDR3 spans 14 amino acids. The CDR3 spells CASSDLAMNTEAFF. CDR3 in DNA: TGCGCCAGCAGCGATCTAGCCATGAACACTGAAGCTTTCTTT.

The V and J genes are TRBV7-6 and TRBJ1-2, with 10 bases matching TRBD1. This CDR3 region has 14 residues. Trimming took 4 bases from V and 4 from J; bases not matched to a gene: 3. Per germline, CDR1 SGHVS and CDR2 FNYEAQ. CDR3 bases: TGTGCCAGCAGCTACGGGACAGGGGTCTATGGCTACACCTTC. Protein product: CASSYGTGVYGYTF.

This chain uses TRBV11-2 with TRBJ2-7; D is perhaps TRBD2 (6 bases). Germline V gene data show CDR1 as SGHAT and CDR2 as FQNNGV. CDR3 length equals 14 residues. V shed 1 base and J shed 2 bases, with 9 bases lying between them. The CDR3 reads CASSLGGDPYEQYF. The CDR3 DNA sequence: TGTGCCAGCAGCTTAGGCGGGGACCCCTACGAGCAGTACTTC.

The chain employs TRBV6-5 and TRBJ2-1, with D possibly matching TRBD2 (6 bases). Trimming removed 8 bases at V and 4 bases at J, with 12 bases between. Germline loops: CDR1 MNHEY, CDR2 SVGAGI. This CDR3 is built from 13 residues. The CDR3 spells CASCSGGYNEQFF. DNA for the CDR3: TGTGCCAGCTGTAGCGGCGGATACAATGAGCAGTTCTTC.

This chain joins TRBV5-4 and TRBJ1-2; 7 bases line up with TRBD1. The V gene's germline CDR1 is SGHNT and CDR2 YYREEE (reference sequence). CDR3 length equals 15 residues. The ends lost 4 bases at V and 4 bases at J; junction bases unmatched: 10. The CDR3 coding sequence is TGTGCCAGCAGCCCGGGGCAGGGGGGCACCTATGGCTACACCTTC. This translates into CASSPGQGGTYGYTF.

This chain uses TRBV30 with TRBJ2-7; D tentatively fits TRBD1 or TRBD2 (5 bases each). The CDR3 contains 14 residues. Germline lookup yields CDR1 GTSNPN and CDR2 SVGIG (reference sequence). The V and J ends lost 3 bases and 1 base respectively, with 13 bases between them. CDR3 loop: CAWRLVGTSYEQYF. CDR3 nucleotide sequence: TGTGCCTGGAGGTTGGTGGGGACGTCCTACGAGCAGTACTTC. Looking up the rest from reference TRBV30 and TRBJ2-7 gives the full variable domain: SQTIHQWPATLVQPVGSPLSLECTVEGTSNPNLYWYRQAAGRGLQLLFYSVGIGQISSEVPQNLSASRPQDRQFILSSKKLLLSDSGFYLCAWRLVGTSYEQYFGPGTRLTVT.

This chain uses TRBV5-1 with TRBJ2-1; the match to TRBD1 covers 9 bases. This CDR3 contains 15 residues. Germline loops: CDR1 SGHRS, CDR2 YFSETQ. The V and J ends lost 4 bases and 4 bases, in that order; junction bases with no gene match: 6. The CDR3 sequence is CASSERDRAYNEQFF. The CDR3 DNA reads TGCGCCAGCAGCGAGCGGGACAGGGCGTACAATGAGCAGTTCTTC.

The chain recombines TRBV5-1 with TRBJ2-7; D call uncertain. Between the trimmed V and J ends, which lost 3 bases and 7 bases, there was a span of 14 bases. Looked up from germline, CDR1 is SGHRS and CDR2 is YFSETQ. The CDR3 totals 13 residues. CDR3 in amino acids: CASSSQSGLEQYF. The CDR3 DNA reads as TGCGCCAGCAGCTCGCAGTCAGGCTTGGAGCAGTACTTC.

The chain recombines TRBV13 with TRBJ2-5, with D perhaps TRBD2 (5 bases). The CDR3 runs 13 residues. Germline CDR1 PRHDT, CDR2 FYEKMQ (reference sequence). Trimming pared 1 base from V and 5 bases from J, leaving 8 bases between. As DNA, the CDR3 is TGTGCCAGCAGCTTAGCGTGGGAGGAGACCCAGTACTTC. Translating gives CASSLAWEETQYF.

The chain links TRBV19 to TRBJ2-1; 12 nucleotides align to TRBD2. This CDR3 is 16 amino acids long. V lost 8 bases, J lost 0 bases, and 5 bases stayed unmatched. CDR1 and CDR2 from the germline V gene are LNHDA and SQIVND (reference sequence). The CDR3 DNA sequence: TGTGCCAGTCGGACTAGCGGGGACCACTCCTACAATGAGCAGTTCTTC. This encodes CASRTSGDHSYNEQFF.

The chain recombines TRBV2 with TRBJ2-3; D is ambiguous. CDR3 length equals 16 residues. Trimming removed 0 bases at V and 3 bases at J, with 13 bases between. The germline gives CDR1 SNHLY, CDR2 FYNNEI. CDR3 region: CASSEAITATTDTQYF. The CDR3 nucleotides read TGTGCCAGCAGTGAAGCCATTACAGCTACGACAGATACGCAGTATTTT.

The gene calls are TRBV27 and TRBJ2-7, with 7 bases fitting TRBD2. Trimming took 3 bases from V and 8 from J; bases not matched to a gene: 1. Per germline, CDR1 MNHEY and CDR2 SMNVEV (reference sequence). There are 11 residues in the CDR3. The CDR3 nucleotides read TGTGCCAGCAGTTTGGGGACTAAGCAGTACTTC. Its protein is CASSLGTKQYF.